This is a list of T cell receptor beta chains from one sample in a study of blood T cell repertoires in COVID-19. TCRdb keeps only in-frame clones here, not all; method: immunoSEQ multiplex PCR. The sample carries 65,000 to 85,000 clones, 79% recorded once. Sequencing was done on a sample of peripheral blood. These receptors originate from an elderly woman with active or convalescent COVID-19. Each CDR3 is given with its conserved first and last residue.

>TRBV7-6|TRBJ2-7
CASSLSPPGTFIYEQYF
>TRBV6-6|TRBJ2-7
CASTTGTRGWYEQYF
>TRBV27|TRBJ2-2
CASSILPFIGELFF
>TRBV5-4|TRBJ2-1
CASSPKLSSGPYNEQFF
>TRBV19|TRBJ2-1
CAIAGTGGHNEQFF
>TRBV4-1|TRBJ1-1
CASSPTGVMNTEAFF
>TRBV5-8|TRBJ1-1
CASSREGGYTEAFF
>TRBV28|TRBJ2-5
CASSLSFLLETQYF
>TRBV5-1|TRBJ1-1
CASSLGQGLVKDTEAFF
>TRBV19|TRBJ1-5
CASSPDRGEFQPQHF
>TRBV19|TRBJ2-1
CASSTNSGTGANEQFF
>TRBV28|TRBJ1-1
CASSEPKNTEAFF
>TRBV19|TRBJ2-3
CASSPSGRLAPRTDTQYF
>TRBV6-2/TRBV6-3|TRBJ1-1
CASSYPTDRRVTEAFF